This TCR beta chain was identified in a study of T cell responses to AZD1222 COVID-19 vaccine. The assay was immunoSEQ multiplex PCR, and TCRdb's table has in-frame clones only and misses some. The sample comprises about 100,000 clones, 70% to 90% of which are singletons, and over 2% rests with the top ten. Germline V lookup: CDR1 SGHTA, CDR2 FQGNSA. V shed 6 bases and J 6 bases; nucleotides not matched to a gene: 8. CDR3 length: 14 amino acids. Sequenced here: peripheral blood, sampled 28 days after the second AZD1222 dose. The V gene is TRBV7-2, the J gene TRBJ1-1, with 9 positions matching TRBD1. The sequence came from an adult who received the AZD1222 COVID-19 vaccine. CDR3 sequence reads: CASSRTGGEAEAFF. The CDR3 DNA is TGTGCCAGCAGTCGCACAGGGGGCGAAGCTGAAGCTTTCTTT.